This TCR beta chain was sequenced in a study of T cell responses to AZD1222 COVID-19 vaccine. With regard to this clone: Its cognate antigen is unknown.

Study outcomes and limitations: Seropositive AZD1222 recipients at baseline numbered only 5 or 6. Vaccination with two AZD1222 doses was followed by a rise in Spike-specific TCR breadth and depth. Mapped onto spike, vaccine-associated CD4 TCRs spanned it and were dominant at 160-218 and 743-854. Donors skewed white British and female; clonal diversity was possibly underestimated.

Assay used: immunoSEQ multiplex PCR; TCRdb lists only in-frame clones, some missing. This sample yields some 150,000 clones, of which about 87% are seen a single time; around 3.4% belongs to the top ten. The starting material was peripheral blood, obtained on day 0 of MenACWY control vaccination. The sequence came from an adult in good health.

This chain's CDR3 is CASSRPRTGPYNEQFF. As DNA, the CDR3 is TGTGCCAGCAGCCGCCCCCGCACAGGGCCCTACAATGAGCAGTTCTTC. V and J are TRBV7-4 and TRBJ2-1; D is possibly TRBD1 (6 bases). The V gene's germline CDR1 is SGHVT and CDR2 SQSDAQ. V lost 5 bases and J 2 bases, leaving 16 bases between the germline ends. The CDR3 loop spans 16 amino acids.